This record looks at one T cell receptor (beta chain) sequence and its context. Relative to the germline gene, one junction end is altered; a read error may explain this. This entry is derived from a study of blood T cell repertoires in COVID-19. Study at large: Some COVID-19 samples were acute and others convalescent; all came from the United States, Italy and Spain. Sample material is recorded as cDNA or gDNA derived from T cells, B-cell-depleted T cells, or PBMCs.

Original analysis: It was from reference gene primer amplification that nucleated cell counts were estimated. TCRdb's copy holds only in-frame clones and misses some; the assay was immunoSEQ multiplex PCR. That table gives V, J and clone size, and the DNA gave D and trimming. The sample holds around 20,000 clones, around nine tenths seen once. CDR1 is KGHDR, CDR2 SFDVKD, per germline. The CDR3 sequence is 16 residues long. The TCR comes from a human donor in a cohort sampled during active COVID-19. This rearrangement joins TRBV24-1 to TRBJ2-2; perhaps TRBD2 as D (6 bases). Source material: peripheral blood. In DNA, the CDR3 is TGTGCCACCAGCGATTCCCTCGGAGGGCCCACCGGGGAGCTGTTTTTT. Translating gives CATSDSLGGPTGELFF.